These 18 T cell receptor beta chains originate from one sample sequenced in a study of CD8 T cells in Susac syndrome (dated by TCRdb to between 2018 and 2020). The library was obtained by the immunoSEQ multiplex PCR assay. RNA was extracted with the RNeasy kit and roughly 0.45 to 1 ug was reverse transcribed using random hexamers. TCRdb reprocessed the public reads (quality trimming at Q25 with fastp, clone calling with MiXCR) and kept in-frame beta chains. Rows are combined by CDR3 protein, so each entry shows the most common genes and DNA. This sample is represented by about 250,000 distinct CDR3 sequences; just under 95% of them were singletons. The ten biggest clones cover 0.065% to 0.075% of the sample. The material sequenced was CD4+ T cells from PBMCs. The receptors stem from a human donor with multiple sclerosis.

This chain connects TRBV2 to TRBJ2-2; maybe TRBD1 (6 bases). The CDR3 is 14 amino acids. With 8 bases removed from V and 5 bases from J, the gap between germline ends came to 15 bases. Per the germline V gene, CDR1 is SNHLY and CDR2 is FYNNEI. The CDR3 nucleotides read TGTGCCAGCGAGGGGGACACCCGAACCGGGGAGCTGTTTTTT. Translation gives CASEGDTRTGELFF.

The chain uses TRBV20-1 and TRBJ1-1; the match to TRBD1 covers 7 bases. The CDR3 loop spans 16 amino acids. J was trimmed by 2 bases and V by 2 bases; bases with no gene match: 11. CDR1 DFQATT and CDR2 SNEGSKA come from the germline V gene (reference sequence). The CDR3 sequence is CSARYYPGDRNTEAFF. The CDR3 DNA follows: TGCAGTGCTAGATATTATCCGGGGGACAGAAACACTGAAGCTTTCTTT.

This clonotype was recorded only once. The chain joins TRBV20-1 to TRBJ1-4, with D perhaps TRBD1 (5 bases). Looked up from germline, CDR1 is DFQATT and CDR2 is SNEGSKA (reference sequence). CDR3 size: 13 residues. V was trimmed by 5 bases and J by 6 bases, leaving 13 bases between them. The CDR3 bases are TGCAGTGCTCCCCCCAGGGTGGATGAAAAACTGTTTTTT. Amino acids: CSAPPRVDEKLFF.

The V gene is TRBV15, the J gene TRBJ2-5; D call uncertain. Germline assignment: CDR1 LNHNV and CDR2 YYDKDF (reference sequence). The V end was cut by 0 bases, the J end by 3 bases, with 5 bases between. This CDR3 is built from 13 residues. The CDR3 DNA reads as TGTGCCACCAGCAGAGACAGTAAAGAGACCCAGTACTTC. Its translation is CATSRDSKETQYF.

The CDR3 DNA reads as TGTGCCAGCAGCTTAGGGGCGGGTTCTAGCACAGATACGCAGTATTTT. It codes for CASSLGAGSSTDTQYF. The V gene is TRBV7-6, the J gene TRBJ2-3, with TRBD2 as a possible D gene (5 bases). The V gene lost 1 base and the J gene lost 0 bases, with 11 bases spanning the gap. Looked up from germline, CDR1 is SGHVS and CDR2 is FNYEAQ. The CDR3 has 16 amino acids.

V usage is TRBV4-1 and J usage is TRBJ2-2, with D perhaps matching TRBD2 (7 bases). CDR1 is MGHRA, CDR2 YSYEKL, per germline. Trimming removed 1 base at V and 4 bases at J, with 13 bases between. The CDR3 extends over 16 amino acids. CDR3 region: CASSQVWGGGTGELFF. For the CDR3, the DNA is TGCGCCAGCAGCCAAGTTTGGGGGGGCGGCACCGGGGAGCTGTTTTTT.

V usage is TRBV9 and J usage is TRBJ2-3; D possibly corresponds to TRBD2 (5 bases). CDR3 length equals 14 residues. V lost 0 bases, J lost 6 bases, and 11 bases lay in between. Germline-derived CDR1 and CDR2 are SGDLS and YYNGEE. The chain's CDR3 is CASSVATGRDTQYF. DNA of the CDR3: TGTGCCAGCAGCGTAGCTACGGGAAGGGATACGCAGTATTTT.

The V call is TRBV7-3, the J call TRBJ2-1; TRBD2 might be the D (6 bases). The CDR3 has 15 residues. Trimming removed 5 bases at V and 1 base at J, with 12 bases between. Looked up from germline, CDR1 is SGHTA and CDR2 is FQGTGA. CDR3 sequence reads: CASSLGGPSYNEQFF. CDR3 coding DNA: TGTGCCAGCAGCCTTGGAGGGCCTTCCTACAATGAGCAGTTCTTC.

The V gene is TRBV30, the J gene TRBJ1-2; D is unresolved. Trimming pared 0 bases from V and 1 base from J, leaving 6 bases between. The CDR3 runs to 13 residues. Germline V CDR1 and CDR2: GTSNPN, SVGIG (reference sequence). Here the CDR3 reads CAWSVGVNYGYTF. CDR3 bases: TGTGCCTGGAGTGTTGGGGTTAACTATGGCTACACCTTC.

The V gene is TRBV5-1, the J gene TRBJ2-7; the match to TRBD1 covers 9 bases. Germline V gene lookup returns CDR1 SGHRS and CDR2 YFSETQ. The CDR3 sequence is 16 residues long. The trim removed 4 bases at V and 2 bases at J, leaving 10 bases unmatched. This chain's CDR3 is CASSGQGQGAAYEQYF. Here the CDR3 DNA reads TGCGCCAGCAGCGGGCAGGGACAGGGAGCCGCCTACGAGCAGTACTTC.

This clonotype was found a few times. The DNA of the CDR3 is TGCAGCGTTGAAGATTTAAGGCTAGCGGGTCCCCTCACAGATACGCAGTATTTT. It translates to CSVEDLRLAGPLTDTQYF. The chain carries TRBV29-1 and TRBJ2-3; 8 bases align to TRBD2. Germline V lookup: CDR1 SQVTM, CDR2 ANQGSEA. Germline trimming cut 0 bases from V and 2 bases from J; bases unmatched to any gene: 13. The CDR3 is 18 amino acids.

The chain combines TRBV30 with TRBJ1-5; TRBD1 aligns across 8 bases. Germline V gives CDR1 GTSNPN, CDR2 SVGIG (reference sequence). Unmatched junction bases numbered 9, after V lost 3 bases and J lost 5 bases. CDR3 length: 15 amino acids. In DNA form, the CDR3 reads TGTGCCTGGAGACTACAGGGGGTCCCTTATCAGCCCCAGCATTTT. It yields the protein CAWRLQGVPYQPQHF.

The rearrangement joins TRBV18 to TRBJ2-1; 13 nucleotides match TRBD2. Unmatched junction bases numbered 5, after V lost 4 bases and J lost 5 bases. The CDR3 has 16 residues. CDR1 and CDR2 (germline): KGHSH, LQKENI. The CDR3 spells CASSQPGLAGHNEQFF. Written as DNA, the CDR3 is TGTGCCAGCTCACAACCGGGACTAGCGGGGCACAATGAGCAGTTCTTC.

The V gene is TRBV24-1, the J gene TRBJ1-2; no firm D call. Germline CDR1 is KGHDR and CDR2 is SFDVKD. V was clipped by 5 bases and J by 8 bases, with 11 bases between them. There are 12 residues in the CDR3. The chain's CDR3 is CATSAEPGGYTF. The CDR3 DNA reads as TGTGCCACCAGTGCCGAGCCTGGGGGCTACACCTTC.

The genes are TRBV9 and TRBJ2-2, with 9 bases lining up with TRBD2. V was clipped by 4 bases and J by 8 bases; unmatched bases: 9. The CDR3 length is 15 residues. The germline V gene has CDR1 SGDLS and CDR2 YYNGEE. This chain's CDR3 is CASSPRRGGLGELFF. The DNA of the CDR3 is TGTGCCAGCAGCCCCCGGCGGGGGGGCCTTGGGGAGCTGTTTTTT. Full variable domain (missing parts from reference TRBV9 and TRBJ2-2): DSGVTQTPKHLITATGQRVTLRCSPRSGDLSVYWYQQSLDQGLQFLIQYYNGEERAKGNILERFSAQQFPDLHSELNLSSLELGDSALYFCASSPRRGGLGELFFGEGSRLTVL.

This sequence joins TRBV5-1 and TRBJ2-2; 9 bases are shared with TRBD1. Germline CDR1 and CDR2: SGHRS and YFSETQ. The CDR3 runs 17 residues. V shed 0 bases, J shed 5 bases, and the junction held 8 bases outside the gene matches. The CDR3 here is CASSLGPGTGRTGELFF. DNA for the CDR3: TGCGCCAGCAGCTTGGGTCCCGGGACAGGGAGAACCGGGGAGCTGTTTTTT.

The V call is TRBV12-5, the J call TRBJ2-1; D is tentatively TRBD1 or TRBD2 (6 bases each). V lost 0 bases and J lost 1, with 13 bases in between. The CDR3 is made up of 17 amino acids. The V gene's germline CDR1 is LGHNT and CDR2 FRNRAP. CDR3 nucleotides: TGTGCTAGTGGTTTGGTAGGGGGGCCAGGATCCTACAATGAGCAGTTCTTC. Amino acids: CASGLVGGPGSYNEQFF.

V is TRBV29-1 and J is TRBJ1-4; D ambiguous. This CDR3 is built from 14 residues. Trimming removed 4 bases from V and 0 bases from J, with 9 bases in between. Germline V CDR1 and CDR2: SQVTM, ANQGSEA. The DNA of the CDR3 is TGCAGCGTTGCCCCCCGGACAACTAATGAAAAACTGTTTTTT. Its protein product is CSVAPRTTNEKLFF.